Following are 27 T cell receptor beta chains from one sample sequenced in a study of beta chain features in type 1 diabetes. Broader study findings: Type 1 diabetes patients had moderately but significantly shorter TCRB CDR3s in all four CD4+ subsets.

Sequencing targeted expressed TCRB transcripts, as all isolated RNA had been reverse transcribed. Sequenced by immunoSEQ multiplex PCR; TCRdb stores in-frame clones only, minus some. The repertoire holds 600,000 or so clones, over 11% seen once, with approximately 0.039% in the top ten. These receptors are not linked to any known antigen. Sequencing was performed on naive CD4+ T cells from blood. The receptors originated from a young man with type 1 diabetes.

CDR3 DNA: TGTGCCAGCAGCGTAGGGGGTAGGAGCTATGGCTACACCTTC. Its translation: CASSVGGRSYGYTF. The chain recombines TRBV9 with TRBJ1-2, with D unclear. Germline CDR1 is SGDLS and CDR2 is YYNGEE. This CDR3 is 14 amino acids long. Trimming removed 0 bases at V and 4 bases at J, with 10 bases between.

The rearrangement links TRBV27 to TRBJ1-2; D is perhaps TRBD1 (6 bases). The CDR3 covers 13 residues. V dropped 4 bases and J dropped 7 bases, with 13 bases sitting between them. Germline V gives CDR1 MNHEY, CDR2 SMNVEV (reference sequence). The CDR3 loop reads CASSYREGGGYTF. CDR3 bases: TGTGCCAGCAGTTACAGGGAGGGTGGTGGCTACACCTTC.

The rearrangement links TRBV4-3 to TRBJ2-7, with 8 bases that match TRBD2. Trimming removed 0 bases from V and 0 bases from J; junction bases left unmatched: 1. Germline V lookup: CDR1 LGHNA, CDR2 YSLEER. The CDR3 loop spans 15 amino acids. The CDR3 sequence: CASSQELAASYEQYF. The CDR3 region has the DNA TGCGCCAGCAGCCAAGAACTAGCGGCCTCCTACGAGCAGTACTTC.

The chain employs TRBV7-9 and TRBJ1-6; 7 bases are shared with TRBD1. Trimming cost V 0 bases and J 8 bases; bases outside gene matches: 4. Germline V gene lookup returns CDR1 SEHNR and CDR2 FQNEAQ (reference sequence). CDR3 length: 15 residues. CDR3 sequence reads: CASSLADRFHSPLHF. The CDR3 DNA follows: TGTGCCAGCAGCTTAGCGGACAGGTTCCATTCACCCCTCCACTTT. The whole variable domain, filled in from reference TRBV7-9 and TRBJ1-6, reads DTGVSQNPRHKITKRGQNVTFRCDPISEHNRLYWYRQTLGQGPEFLTYFQNEAQLEKSRLLSDRFSAERPKGSFSTLEIQRTEQGDSAMYLCASSLADRFHSPLHFGNGTRLTVT.

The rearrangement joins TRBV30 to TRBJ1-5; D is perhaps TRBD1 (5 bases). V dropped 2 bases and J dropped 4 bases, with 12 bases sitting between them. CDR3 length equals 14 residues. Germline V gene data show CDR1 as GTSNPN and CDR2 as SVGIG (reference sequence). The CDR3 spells CAWSSQGLNQPQHF. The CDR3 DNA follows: TGTGCCTGGAGTAGTCAGGGACTAAATCAGCCCCAGCATTTT.

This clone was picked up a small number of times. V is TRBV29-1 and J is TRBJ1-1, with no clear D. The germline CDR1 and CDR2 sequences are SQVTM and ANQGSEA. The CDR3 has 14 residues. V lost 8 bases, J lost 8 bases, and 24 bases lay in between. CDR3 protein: CSHESGGRLLEAFF. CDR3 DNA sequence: TGCAGCCATGAATCAGGCGGCAGACTCTTAGAAGCTTTCTTT.

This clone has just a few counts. The CDR3 DNA follows: TGTGCCAGCAGAAACAGCAGGGTCGACGAGCAGTACTTC. Its protein is CASRNSRVDEQYF. The V call is TRBV6-5, the J call TRBJ2-7; weak D call: TRBD1 (5 bases). CDR3 length: 13 amino acids. Trimming pared 6 bases from V and 5 bases from J, leaving 14 bases between. Germline V gene data show CDR1 as MNHEY and CDR2 as SVGAGI.

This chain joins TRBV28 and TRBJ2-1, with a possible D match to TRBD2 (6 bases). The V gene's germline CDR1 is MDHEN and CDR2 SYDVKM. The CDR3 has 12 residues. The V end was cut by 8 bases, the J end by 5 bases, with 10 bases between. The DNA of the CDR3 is TGTGCCAGCGGACTAACGAACAATGAGCAGTTCTTC. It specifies CASGLTNNEQFF.

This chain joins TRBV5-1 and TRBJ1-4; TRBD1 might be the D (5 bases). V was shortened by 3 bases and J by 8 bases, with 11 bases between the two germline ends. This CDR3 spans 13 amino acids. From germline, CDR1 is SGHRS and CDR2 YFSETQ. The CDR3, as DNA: TGCGCCAGCAGCTCCGGGACCCAAGAAAAACTGTTTTTT. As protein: CASSSGTQEKLFF.

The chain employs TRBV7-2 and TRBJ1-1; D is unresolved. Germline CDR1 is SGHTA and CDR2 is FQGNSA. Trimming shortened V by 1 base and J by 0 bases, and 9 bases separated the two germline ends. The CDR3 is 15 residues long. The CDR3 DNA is TGTGCCAGCAGCTTAGGTCTGGGGATGAACACTGAAGCTTTCTTT. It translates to CASSLGLGMNTEAFF.

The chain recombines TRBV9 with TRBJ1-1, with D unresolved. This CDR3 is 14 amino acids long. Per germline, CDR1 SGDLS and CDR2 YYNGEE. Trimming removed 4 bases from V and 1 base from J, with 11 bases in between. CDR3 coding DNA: TGTGCCAGCAGCACCCAGGTTGGGAACACTGAAGCTTTCTTT. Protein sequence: CASSTQVGNTEAFF.

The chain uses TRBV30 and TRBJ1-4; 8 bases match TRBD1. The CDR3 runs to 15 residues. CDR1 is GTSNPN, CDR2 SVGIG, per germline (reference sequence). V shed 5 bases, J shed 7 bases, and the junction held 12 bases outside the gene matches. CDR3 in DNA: TGTGCCTGGGGAGGGATGGACAGGGCATCTGAAAAACTGTTTTTT. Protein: CAWGGMDRASEKLFF.

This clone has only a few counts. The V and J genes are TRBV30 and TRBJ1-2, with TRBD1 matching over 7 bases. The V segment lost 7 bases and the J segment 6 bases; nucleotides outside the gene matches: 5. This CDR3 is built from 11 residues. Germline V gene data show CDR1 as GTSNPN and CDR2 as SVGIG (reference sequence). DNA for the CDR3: TGTGCCTCCTTTACAGGGGATGGCTACACCTTC. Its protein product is CASFTGDGYTF. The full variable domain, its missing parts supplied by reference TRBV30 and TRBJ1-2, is SQTIHQWPATLVQPVGSPLSLECTVEGTSNPNLYWYRQAAGRGLQLLFYSVGIGQISSEVPQNLSASRPQDRQFILSSKKLLLSDSGFYLCASFTGDGYTFGSGTRLTVV.

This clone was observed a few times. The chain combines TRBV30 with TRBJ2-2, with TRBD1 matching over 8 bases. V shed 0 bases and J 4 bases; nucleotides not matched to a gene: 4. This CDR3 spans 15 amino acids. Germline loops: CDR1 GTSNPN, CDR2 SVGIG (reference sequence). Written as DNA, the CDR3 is TGTGCCTGGAGTGTAGGCAGGGGGCCCACCGGGGAGCTGTTTTTT. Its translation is CAWSVGRGPTGELFF.

This chain's CDR3 is CALGEADTQYF. CDR3 sequence (DNA): TGTGCCCTCGGAGAGGCTGATACGCAGTATTTT. This sequence joins TRBV10-3 and TRBJ2-3; the D is unclear. This CDR3 has 11 residues. V lost 11 bases to trimming and J lost 6 bases, with 12 bases between them. Germline V lookup: CDR1 ENHRY, CDR2 SYGVKD.

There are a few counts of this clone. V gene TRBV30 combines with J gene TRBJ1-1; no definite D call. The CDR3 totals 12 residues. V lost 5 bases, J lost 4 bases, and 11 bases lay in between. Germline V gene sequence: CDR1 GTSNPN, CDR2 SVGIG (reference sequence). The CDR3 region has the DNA TGTGCCTGGGGTCGAAGGTCCACTGAAGCTTTCTTT. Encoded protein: CAWGRRSTEAFF.

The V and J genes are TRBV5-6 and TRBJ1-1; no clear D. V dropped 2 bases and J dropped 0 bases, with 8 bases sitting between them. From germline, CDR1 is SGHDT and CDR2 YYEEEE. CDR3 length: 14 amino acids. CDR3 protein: CASSFGLMNTEAFF. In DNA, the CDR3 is TGTGCCAGCAGCTTCGGACTGATGAACACTGAAGCTTTCTTT.

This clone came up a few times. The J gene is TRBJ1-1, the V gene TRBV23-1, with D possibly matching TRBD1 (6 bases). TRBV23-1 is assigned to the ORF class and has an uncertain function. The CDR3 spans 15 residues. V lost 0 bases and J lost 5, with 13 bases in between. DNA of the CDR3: TGCGCCAGCAGTCAATCGGCCAGGGGAAGGACTGAAGCTTTCTTT. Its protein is CASSQSARGRTEAFF.

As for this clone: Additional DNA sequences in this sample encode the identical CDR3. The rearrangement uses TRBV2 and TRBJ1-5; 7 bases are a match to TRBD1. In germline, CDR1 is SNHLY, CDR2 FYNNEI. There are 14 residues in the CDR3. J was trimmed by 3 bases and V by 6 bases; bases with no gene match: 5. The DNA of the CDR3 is TGTGCCAGCAGCTTACAGGGGCTCAATCAGCCCCAGCATTTT. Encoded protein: CASSLQGLNQPQHF.

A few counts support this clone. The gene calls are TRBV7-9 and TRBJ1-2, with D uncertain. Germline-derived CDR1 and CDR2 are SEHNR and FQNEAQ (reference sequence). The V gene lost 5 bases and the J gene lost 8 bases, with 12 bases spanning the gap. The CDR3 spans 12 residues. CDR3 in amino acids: CASSPITGGYTF. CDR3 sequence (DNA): TGTGCCAGCAGCCCAATAACGGGCGGCTACACCTTC.

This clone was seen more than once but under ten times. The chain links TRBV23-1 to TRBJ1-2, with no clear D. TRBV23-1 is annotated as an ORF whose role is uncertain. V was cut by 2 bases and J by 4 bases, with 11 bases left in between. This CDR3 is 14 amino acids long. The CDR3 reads CASSQPPERYGYTF. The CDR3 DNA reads TGCGCCAGCAGTCAACCCCCGGAACGCTATGGCTACACCTTC.

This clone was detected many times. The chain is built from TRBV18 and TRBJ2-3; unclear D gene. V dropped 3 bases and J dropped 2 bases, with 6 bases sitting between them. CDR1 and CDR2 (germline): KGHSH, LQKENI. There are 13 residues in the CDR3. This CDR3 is CASSPGNTDTQYF. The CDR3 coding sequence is TGTGCCAGCTCACCGGGGAACACAGATACGCAGTATTTT.

CDR3 amino acids: CAISEKGRGEPQHF. In DNA form, the CDR3 reads TGTGCCATCAGTGAAAAGGGGAGGGGAGAGCCCCAGCATTTT. The J gene is TRBJ1-5, the V gene TRBV10-3; maybe TRBD1 (5 bases). In germline, CDR1 is ENHRY, CDR2 SYGVKD. The CDR3 contains 14 residues. V lost 3 bases, J lost 8 bases, and 14 bases lay in between.

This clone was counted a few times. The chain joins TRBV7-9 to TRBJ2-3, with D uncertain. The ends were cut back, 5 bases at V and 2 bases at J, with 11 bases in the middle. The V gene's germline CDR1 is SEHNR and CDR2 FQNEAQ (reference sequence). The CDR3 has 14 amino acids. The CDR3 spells CASSPYLATDTQYF. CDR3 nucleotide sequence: TGTGCCAGCAGCCCCTATTTGGCCACAGATACGCAGTATTTT.

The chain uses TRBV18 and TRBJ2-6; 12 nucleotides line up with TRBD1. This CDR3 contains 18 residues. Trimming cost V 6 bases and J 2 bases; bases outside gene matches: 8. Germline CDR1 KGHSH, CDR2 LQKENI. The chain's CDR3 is CASSLEGQGAAGANVLTF. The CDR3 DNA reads TGTGCCAGCTCCCTGGAGGGACAGGGGGCGGCTGGGGCCAACGTCCTGACTTTC.

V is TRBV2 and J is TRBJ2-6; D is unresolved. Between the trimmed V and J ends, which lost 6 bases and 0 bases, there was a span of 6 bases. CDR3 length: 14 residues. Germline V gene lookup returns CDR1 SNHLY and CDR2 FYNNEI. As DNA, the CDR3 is TGTGCCAGCAGGAAGGGCTCTGGGGCCAACGTCCTGACTTTC. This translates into CASRKGSGANVLTF.

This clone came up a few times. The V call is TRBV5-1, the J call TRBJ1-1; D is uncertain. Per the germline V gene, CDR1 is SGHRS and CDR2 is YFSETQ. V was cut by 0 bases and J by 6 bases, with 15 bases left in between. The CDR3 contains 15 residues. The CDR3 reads CASSLAPRQKSEAFF. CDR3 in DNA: TGCGCCAGCAGCTTGGCCCCCAGGCAGAAGTCTGAAGCTTTCTTT. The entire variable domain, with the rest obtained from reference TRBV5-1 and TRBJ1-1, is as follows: KAGVTQTPRYLIKTRGQQVTLSCSPISGHRSVSWYQQTPGQGLQFLFEYFSETQRNKGNFPGRFSGRQFSNSRSEMNVSTLELGDSALYLCASSLAPRQKSEAFFGQGTRLTVV.